The sequence of this T cell receptor beta chain was determined in a study of blood T cell repertoires in COVID-19. Study-wide background: From T cells, B-cell-depleted T cells, or PBMCs came the material, which was cDNA or gDNA.

Per the original methods: Estimation of nucleated cell counts relied on the amplification of reference gene primers. This table comes from immunoSEQ multiplex PCR, and its TCRdb copy is limited to in-frame clones, with some not included. V, J and clone size were drawn from that table, and D and trimming were deduced from the DNA. The sample holds a few hundred thousand clones; 80% to 85% are singletons and the top ten take roughly 3.2%. All enrollees were about 18 to 89 years old and from approximately 25 US areas. The length of the CDR3 is 15 residues. Trimming pared 2 bases from V and 1 base from J, leaving 11 bases between. Germline CDR1 and CDR2: SGHNT and YYREEE (reference sequence).

Specimen: PBMCs or T cells enriched from blood (not recorded which). The chain employs TRBV5-4 and TRBJ2-3, with a weak D call TRBD2 (5 bases). This TCR was sampled from a man in his fifties who had recovered from COVID-19. The CDR3 region is CASSFDIGGTDTQYF. The CDR3 DNA reads TGTGCCAGCAGCTTTGACATCGGGGGCACAGATACGCAGTATTTT.